A single sample is the source of the 9 T cell receptor beta chains below, sequenced in a study of T-cell reconstitution after alpha-beta-depleted transplantation in children. Unique molecular identifiers featured in how the TCRbeta library was prepared. TCRdb itself ran the PCR reads through MiXCR, one entry per CDR3 protein. The sample includes approximately 650,000 distinct CDR3 sequences, 13% of them seen just once. The sequenced sample was PBMCs, obtained before TCRalphabeta/CD19-depleted stem cell transplant. The receptor source for this set is a girl aged 2 to 10 with congenital amegakaryocytic thrombocytopenia, due to receive a stem cell transplant.

This clonotype occurred many times. The chain has TRBV5-1 and TRBJ2-2; possible D gene TRBD1, 6 bases. Trimming left V 0 bases short and J 0 bases short, with 12 bases between. This CDR3 region has 17 residues. Looked up from germline, CDR1 is SGHRS and CDR2 is YFSETQ. CDR3 sequence (DNA): TGCGCCAGCAGCTTGGCCAGGGGTGGGACGAACACCGGGGAGCTGTTTTTT. It is translated as CASSLARGGTNTGELFF.

The table lists this clonotype with many counts. The rearrangement links TRBV12-3 or TRBV12-4 to TRBJ2-3; TRBD2 agrees at 7 bases. V shed 3 bases, J shed 5 bases, and the junction held 8 bases outside the gene matches. There are 15 residues in the CDR3. CDR3 protein: CASSLAGETQDTQYF. The CDR3 nucleotides read TGTGCCAGCAGTTTGGCGGGAGAAACTCAAGATACGCAGTATTTT.

There are many counts of this clonotype. The V gene is TRBV11-2, the J gene TRBJ1-6; TRBD1 is a possible D gene (5 bases). The ends were cut back, 8 bases at V and 7 bases at J, with 15 bases in the middle. Germline V gene data show CDR1 as SGHAT and CDR2 as FQNNGV. CDR3 size: 14 residues. The CDR3 loop reads CASRGGGSNSPLHF. In DNA, the CDR3 is TGTGCCAGCCGGGGCGGGGGATCAAATTCACCCCTCCACTTT.

This clonotype was counted many times. The chain joins TRBV5-6 to TRBJ2-2; D is ambiguous. This CDR3 has 12 amino acids. V shed 1 base and J shed 8 bases, with 6 bases lying between them. CDR1 and CDR2 from the germline V gene are SGHDT and YYEEEE. The CDR3 reads CASSLYAGELFF. CDR3 in DNA: TGTGCCAGCAGCTTGTATGCGGGGGAGCTGTTTTTT.

Comments on this clonotype: At one end, the junction sequence differs from germline, possibly due to a read error. Here the CDR3 DNA reads TGTGCCAACAGCTCGACCTCCTACGAGCAGTACTTC. It yields the protein CANSSTSYEQYF. The chain recombines TRBV5-5 with TRBJ2-7, with no clear D. The V gene's germline CDR1 is SGHKS and CDR2 YYEKEE (reference sequence). The CDR3 has 12 residues.

The table lists this clonotype with a few counts. The chain links TRBV5-6 to TRBJ1-1, with a weak D call TRBD1 (5 bases). The V gene lost 7 bases and the J gene lost 2 bases, with 18 bases spanning the gap. The length of the CDR3 is 15 residues. The germline CDR1 and CDR2 sequences are SGHDT and YYEEEE. The CDR3 DNA is TGTGCCAGCCGTACGGATTGGGGGACCAACACTGAAGCTTTCTTT. Protein: CASRTDWGTNTEAFF.

This clonotype was picked up a small number of times. The chain carries TRBV20-1 and TRBJ1-5; D unresolved. The CDR3 is made up of 13 amino acids. Trimming stripped 6 bases from V and 4 bases from J, with 13 bases between. Germline loops: CDR1 DFQATT, CDR2 SNEGSKA (reference sequence). DNA of the CDR3: TGCAGTGCAAATTCCGGGAGGAATCAGCCCCAGCATTTT. This sequence encodes CSANSGRNQPQHF.

On this clonotype: A single base separates this from a much larger clone, so it may be a read error. The V call is TRBV20-1, the J call TRBJ2-1, with D tentatively TRBD1 or TRBD2 (5 bases each). The CDR3 spans 13 residues. Germline V lookup: CDR1 DFQATT, CDR2 SNEGSKA (reference sequence). V was shortened by 8 bases and J by 4 bases, with 15 bases between the two germline ends. CDR3 loop: CSPRGAAYNEQFF. In DNA form, the CDR3 reads TGCAGTCCCCGGGGCGCGGCATACAATGAGCAGTTCTTC.

This clonotype was found a few times. This sequence joins TRBV19 and TRBJ2-7; weak D call: TRBD2 (5 bases). Germline values: CDR1 LNHDA, CDR2 SQIVND (reference sequence). The CDR3 totals 15 residues. Trimming pared 3 bases from V and 3 bases from J, leaving 15 bases between. The CDR3 DNA is TGTGCCAGTAGTATCGATGAAGGGAGAAACTACGAGCAGTACTTC. Protein sequence: CASSIDEGRNYEQYF.